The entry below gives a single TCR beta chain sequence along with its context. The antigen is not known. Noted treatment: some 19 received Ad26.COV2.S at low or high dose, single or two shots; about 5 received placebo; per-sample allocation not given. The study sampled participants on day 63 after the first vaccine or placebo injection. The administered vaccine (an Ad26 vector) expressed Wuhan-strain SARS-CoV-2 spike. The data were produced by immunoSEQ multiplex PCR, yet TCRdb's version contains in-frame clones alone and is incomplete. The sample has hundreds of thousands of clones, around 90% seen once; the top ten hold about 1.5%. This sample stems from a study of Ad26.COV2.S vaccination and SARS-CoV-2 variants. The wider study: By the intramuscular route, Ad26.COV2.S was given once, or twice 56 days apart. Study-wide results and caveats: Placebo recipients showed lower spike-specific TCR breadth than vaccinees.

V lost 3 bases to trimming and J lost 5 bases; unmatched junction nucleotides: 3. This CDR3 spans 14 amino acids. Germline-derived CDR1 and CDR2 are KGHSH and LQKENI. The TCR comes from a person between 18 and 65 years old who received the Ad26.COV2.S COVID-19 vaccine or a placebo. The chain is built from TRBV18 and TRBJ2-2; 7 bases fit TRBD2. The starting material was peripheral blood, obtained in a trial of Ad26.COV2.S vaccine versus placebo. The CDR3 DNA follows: TGTGCCAGCTCACCGACGGGAGGAACCGGGGAGCTGTTTTTT. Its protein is CASSPTGGTGELFF.